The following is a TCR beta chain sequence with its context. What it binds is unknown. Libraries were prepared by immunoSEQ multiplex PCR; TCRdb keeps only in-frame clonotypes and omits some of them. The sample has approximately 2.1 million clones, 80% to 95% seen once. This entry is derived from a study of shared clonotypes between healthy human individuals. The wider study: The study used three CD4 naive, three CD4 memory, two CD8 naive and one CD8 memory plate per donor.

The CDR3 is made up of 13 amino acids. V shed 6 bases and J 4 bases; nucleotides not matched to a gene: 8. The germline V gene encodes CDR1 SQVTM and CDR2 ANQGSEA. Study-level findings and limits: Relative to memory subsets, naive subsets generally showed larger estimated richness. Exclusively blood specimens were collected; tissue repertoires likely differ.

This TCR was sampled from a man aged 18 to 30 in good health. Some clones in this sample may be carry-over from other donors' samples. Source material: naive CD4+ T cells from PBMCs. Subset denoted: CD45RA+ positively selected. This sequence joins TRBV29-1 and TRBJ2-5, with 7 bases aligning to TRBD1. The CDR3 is CSVRQGGGETQYF. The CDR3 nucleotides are TGCAGCGTCCGACAGGGTGGCGGAGAGACCCAGTACTTC.